This TCR beta chain comes out of a study of technical replicates of blood from several donors. From germline, CDR1 is LGHNA and CDR2 YNFKEQ. V was cut by 3 bases and J by 0 bases, with 15 bases left in between. This CDR3 is built from 18 residues. In this sample, this clone turned up once. Measured with immunoSEQ multiplex PCR; TCRdb has only the in-frame clones, and not every one. The table records approximately 82,000 clones, 85% to 95% of them present only once. This clonotype was obtained from a human donor in good health. This chain joins TRBV4-2 and TRBJ2-6, with D possibly matching TRBD1 (7 bases). The material sequenced was T cells isolated from PBMCs. CDR3 sequence: CASSQEQGTGSGANVLTF. CDR3 nucleotides: TGTGCCAGCAGCCAGGAACAGGGGACTGGCTCTGGGGCCAACGTCCTGACTTTC.